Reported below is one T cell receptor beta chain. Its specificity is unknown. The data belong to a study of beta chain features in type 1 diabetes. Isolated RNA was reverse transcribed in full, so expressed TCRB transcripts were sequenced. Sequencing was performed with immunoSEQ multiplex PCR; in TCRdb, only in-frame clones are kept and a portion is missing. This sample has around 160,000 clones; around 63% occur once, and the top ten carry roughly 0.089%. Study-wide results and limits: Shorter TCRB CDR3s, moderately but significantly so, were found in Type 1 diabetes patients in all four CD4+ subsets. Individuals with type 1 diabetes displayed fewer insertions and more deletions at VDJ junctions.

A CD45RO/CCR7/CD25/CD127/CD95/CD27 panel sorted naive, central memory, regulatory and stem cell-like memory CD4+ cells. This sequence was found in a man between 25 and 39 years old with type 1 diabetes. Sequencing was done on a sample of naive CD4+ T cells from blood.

CDR3 region: CASSLIRVMEYNEQFF. The CDR3 DNA sequence: TGTGCCAGCAGCCTCATAAGGGTTATGGAGTACAATGAGCAGTTCTTC. The rearrangement joins TRBV7-9 to TRBJ2-1; no clear D. Germline V gene data show CDR1 as SEHNR and CDR2 as FQNEAQ (reference sequence). The V gene lost 5 bases and the J gene lost 4 bases, with 18 bases spanning the gap. This CDR3 is built from 16 residues.